The T cell receptor beta chain described here comes from a study of human T cells and chemical hapten exposure. A single record per CDR3 protein comes from TCRdb applying MiXCR to the RACE reads. Of about 110,000 distinct CDR3 sequences listed, nearly 35% are singletons. Time point: patch test 3, about 24 weeks after DPC sensitization. The treatment denotes: therapeutic diphenylcyclopropenone sensitization with weekly scalp DPC. The receptor comes from a man in his forties with alopecia areata. Some clones in this sample may be carry-over from other donors' samples. Sample: whole blood, taken in connection with sensitization to the hapten diphenylcyclopropenone (DPC).

CDR3 sequence (DNA): TGTGCCAGCAGCTTAGACAGGGACAGCTCTGGGGCCAACGTCCTGACTTTC. Its translation is CASSLDRDSSGANVLTF. This chain uses TRBV11-3 with TRBJ2-6, with 7 bases aligning to TRBD1. Losses at the gene ends were 0 bases for V and 0 bases for J; bases not matched to a gene: 2. Germline CDR1 is SGHNT and CDR2 is YENEEA. There are 17 residues in the CDR3.